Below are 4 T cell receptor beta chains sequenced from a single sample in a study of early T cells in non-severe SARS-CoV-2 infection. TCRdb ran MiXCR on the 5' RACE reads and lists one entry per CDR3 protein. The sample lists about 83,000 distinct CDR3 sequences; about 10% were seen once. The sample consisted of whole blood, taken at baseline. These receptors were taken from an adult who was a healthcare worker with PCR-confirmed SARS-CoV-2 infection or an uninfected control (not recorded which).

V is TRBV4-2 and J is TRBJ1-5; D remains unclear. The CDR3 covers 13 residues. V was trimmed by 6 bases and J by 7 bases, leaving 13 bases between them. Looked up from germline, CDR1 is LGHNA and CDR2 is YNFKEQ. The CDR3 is CASSTAGYQPQHF. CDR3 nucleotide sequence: TGTGCCAGCAGTACCGCGGGGTACCAGCCCCAGCATTTT.

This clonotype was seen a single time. The CDR3 DNA follows: TGTGCCTGGAGTGTAACCCAAAACATTCAGTACTTC. Its translation: CAWSVTQNIQYF. The rearrangement links TRBV30 to TRBJ2-4; D remains unclear. The CDR3 runs to 12 residues. Trimming stripped 0 bases from V and 5 bases from J, with 5 bases between. CDR1 is GTSNPN, CDR2 SVGIG, per germline (reference sequence). The full variable domain, with the rest looked up from reference TRBV30 and TRBJ2-4, is SQTIHQWPATLVQPVGSPLSLECTVEGTSNPNLYWYRQAAGRGLQLLFYSVGIGQISSEVPQNLSASRPQDRQFILSSKKLLLSDSGFYLCAWSVTQNIQYFGAGTRLSVL.

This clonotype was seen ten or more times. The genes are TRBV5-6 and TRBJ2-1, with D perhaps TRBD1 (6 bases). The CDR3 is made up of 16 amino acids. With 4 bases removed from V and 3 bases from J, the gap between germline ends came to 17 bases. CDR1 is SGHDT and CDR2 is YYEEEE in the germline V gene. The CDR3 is CASSHRLWDIYNEQFF. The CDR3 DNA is TGTGCCAGCAGCCATCGTTTATGGGACATCTACAATGAGCAGTTCTTC.

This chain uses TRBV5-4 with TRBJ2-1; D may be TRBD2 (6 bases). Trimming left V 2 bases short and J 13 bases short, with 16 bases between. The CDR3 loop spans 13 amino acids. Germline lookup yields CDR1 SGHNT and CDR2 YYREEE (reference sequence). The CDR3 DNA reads TGTGCCAGCAGCTTTGCGCGGGAACTCTCCCAGTTCTTC. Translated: CASSFARELSQFF.